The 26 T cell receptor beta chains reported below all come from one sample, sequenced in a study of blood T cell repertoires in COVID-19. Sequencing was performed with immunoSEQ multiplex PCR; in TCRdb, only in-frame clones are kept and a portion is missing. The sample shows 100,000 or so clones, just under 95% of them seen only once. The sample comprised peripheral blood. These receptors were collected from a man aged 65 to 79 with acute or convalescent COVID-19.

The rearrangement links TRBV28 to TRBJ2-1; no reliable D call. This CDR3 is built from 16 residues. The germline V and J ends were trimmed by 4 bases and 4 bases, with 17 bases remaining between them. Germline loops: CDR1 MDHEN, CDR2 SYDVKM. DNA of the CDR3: TGTGCCAGCAGTTCCGGCGGCCCGCTCTCTTACAATGAGCAGTTCTTC. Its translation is CASSSGGPLSYNEQFF. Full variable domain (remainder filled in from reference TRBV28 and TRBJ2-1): DVKVTQSSRYLVKRTGEKVFLECVQDMDHENMFWYRQDPGLGLRLIYFSYDVKMKEKGDIPEGYSVSREKKERFSLILESASTNQTSMYLCASSSGGPLSYNEQFFGPGTRLTVL.

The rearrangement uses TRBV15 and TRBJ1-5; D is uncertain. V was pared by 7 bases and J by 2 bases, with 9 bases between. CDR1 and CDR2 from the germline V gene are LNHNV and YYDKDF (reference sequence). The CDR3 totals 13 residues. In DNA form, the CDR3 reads TGTGCCACCACCCCGAGAGGCAATCAGCCCCAGCATTTT. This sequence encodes CATTPRGNQPQHF.

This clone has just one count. CDR3 in amino acids: CASSSGQGGNQPQHF. Here the CDR3 DNA reads TGTGCCAGCTCATCGGGACAGGGTGGGAATCAGCCCCAGCATTTT. The chain joins TRBV18 to TRBJ1-5; TRBD1 aligns across 9 bases. Trimming at V came to 5 bases and at J to 4 bases, leaving 6 bases not matched to a gene. The CDR3 covers 15 residues. Germline CDR1 reads KGHSH; CDR2 reads LQKENI.

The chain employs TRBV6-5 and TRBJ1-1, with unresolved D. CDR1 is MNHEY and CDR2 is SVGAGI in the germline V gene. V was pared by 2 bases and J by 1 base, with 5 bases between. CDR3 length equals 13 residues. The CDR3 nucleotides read TGTGCCAGCAGTTACCAGTGGAACACTGAAGCTTTCTTT. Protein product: CASSYQWNTEAFF.

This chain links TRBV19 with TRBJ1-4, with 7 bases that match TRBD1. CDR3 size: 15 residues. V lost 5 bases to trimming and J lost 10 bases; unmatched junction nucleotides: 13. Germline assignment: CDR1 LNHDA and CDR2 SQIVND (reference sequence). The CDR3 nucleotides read TGTGCCAGTAGTTCCCAAGGGGGCAGTTGGGGAAAACTGTTTTTT. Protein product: CASSSQGGSWGKLFF.

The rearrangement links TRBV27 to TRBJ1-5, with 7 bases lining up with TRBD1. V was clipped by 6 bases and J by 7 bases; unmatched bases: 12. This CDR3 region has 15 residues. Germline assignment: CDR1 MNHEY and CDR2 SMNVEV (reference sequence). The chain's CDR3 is CASSTGQVGDQPQHF. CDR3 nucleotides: TGTGCCAGCAGCACAGGACAGGTTGGGGACCAGCCCCAGCATTTT.

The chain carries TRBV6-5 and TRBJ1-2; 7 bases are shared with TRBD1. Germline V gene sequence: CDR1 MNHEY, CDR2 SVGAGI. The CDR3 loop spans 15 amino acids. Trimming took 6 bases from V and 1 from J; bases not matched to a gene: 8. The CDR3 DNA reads TGTGCCAGCAGCCCGGGACAGAGTTTTAACTATGGCTACACCTTC. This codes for CASSPGQSFNYGYTF.

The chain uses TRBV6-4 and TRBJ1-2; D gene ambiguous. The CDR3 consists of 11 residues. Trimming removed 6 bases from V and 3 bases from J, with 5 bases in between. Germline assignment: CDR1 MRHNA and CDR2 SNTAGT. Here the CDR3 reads CASRGDYGYTF. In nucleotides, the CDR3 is TGTGCCAGCAGGGGAGACTATGGCTACACCTTC.

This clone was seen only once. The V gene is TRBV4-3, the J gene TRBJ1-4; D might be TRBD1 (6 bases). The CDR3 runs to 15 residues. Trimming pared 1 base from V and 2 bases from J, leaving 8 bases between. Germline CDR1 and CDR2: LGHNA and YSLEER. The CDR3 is CASSQGTGTNEKLFF. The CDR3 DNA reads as TGCGCCAGCAGCCAAGGTACAGGGACTAATGAAAAACTGTTTTTT.

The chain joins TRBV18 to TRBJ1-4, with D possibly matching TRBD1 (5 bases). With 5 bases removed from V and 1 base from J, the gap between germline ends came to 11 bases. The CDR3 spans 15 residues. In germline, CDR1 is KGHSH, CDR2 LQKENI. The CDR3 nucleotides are TGTGCCAGCTCAGCGGCAGGGCAAACTAATGAAAAACTGTTTTTT. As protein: CASSAAGQTNEKLFF.

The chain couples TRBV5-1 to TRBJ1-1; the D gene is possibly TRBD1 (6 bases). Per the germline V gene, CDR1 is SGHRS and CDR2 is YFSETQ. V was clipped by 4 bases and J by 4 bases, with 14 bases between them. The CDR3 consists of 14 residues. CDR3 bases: TGCGCCAGCAGCCAATCTACAGGGTCCACTGAAGCTTTCTTT. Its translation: CASSQSTGSTEAFF.

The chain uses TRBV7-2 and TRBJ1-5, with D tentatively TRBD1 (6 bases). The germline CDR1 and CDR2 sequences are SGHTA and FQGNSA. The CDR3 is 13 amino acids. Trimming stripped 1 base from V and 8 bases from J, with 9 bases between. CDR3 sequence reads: CASSLGGLEPQHF. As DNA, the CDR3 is TGTGCCAGCAGCTTAGGGGGGCTGGAGCCCCAGCATTTT.

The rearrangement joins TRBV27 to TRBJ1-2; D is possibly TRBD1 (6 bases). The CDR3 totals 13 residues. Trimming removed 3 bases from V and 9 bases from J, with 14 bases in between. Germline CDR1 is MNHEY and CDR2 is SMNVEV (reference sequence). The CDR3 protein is CASSLEAGASYTF. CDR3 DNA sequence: TGTGCCAGCAGTTTGGAGGCAGGGGCTAGCTACACCTTC.

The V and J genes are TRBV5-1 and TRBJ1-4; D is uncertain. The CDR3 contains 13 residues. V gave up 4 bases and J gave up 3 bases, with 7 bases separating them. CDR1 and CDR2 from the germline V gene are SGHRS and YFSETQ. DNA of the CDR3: TGCGCCAGCAGCCCGGAGGCTAATGAAAAACTGTTTTTT. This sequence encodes CASSPEANEKLFF.

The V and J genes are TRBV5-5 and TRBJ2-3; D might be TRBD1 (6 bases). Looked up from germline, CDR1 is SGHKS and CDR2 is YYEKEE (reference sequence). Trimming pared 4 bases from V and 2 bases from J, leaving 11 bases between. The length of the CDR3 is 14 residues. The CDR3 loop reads CASSGGQSTDTQYF. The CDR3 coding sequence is TGTGCCAGCAGCGGTGGACAGTCCACAGATACGCAGTATTTT.

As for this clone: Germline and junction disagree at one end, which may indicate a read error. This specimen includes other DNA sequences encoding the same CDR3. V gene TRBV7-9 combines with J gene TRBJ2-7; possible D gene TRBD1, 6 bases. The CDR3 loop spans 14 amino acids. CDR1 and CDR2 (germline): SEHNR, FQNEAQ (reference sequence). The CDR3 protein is CASSRPGQPYEQYF. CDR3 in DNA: TGTGCCAGCAGCCGTCCGGGACAACCCTACGAGCAATACTTC. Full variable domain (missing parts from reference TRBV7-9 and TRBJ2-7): DTGVSQNPRHKITKRGQNVTFRCDPISEHNRLYWYRQTLGQGPEFLTYFQNEAQLEKSRLLSDRFSAERPKGSFSTLEIQRTEQGDSAMYLCASSRPGQPYEQYFGPGTRLTVT.

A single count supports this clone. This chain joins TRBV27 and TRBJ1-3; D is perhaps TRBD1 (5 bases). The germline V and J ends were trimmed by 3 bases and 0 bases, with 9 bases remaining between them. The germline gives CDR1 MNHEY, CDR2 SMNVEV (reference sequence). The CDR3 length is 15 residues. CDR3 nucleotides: TGTGCCAGCAGTTTCAGGCAGGGCTCTGGAAACACCATATATTTT. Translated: CASSFRQGSGNTIYF.

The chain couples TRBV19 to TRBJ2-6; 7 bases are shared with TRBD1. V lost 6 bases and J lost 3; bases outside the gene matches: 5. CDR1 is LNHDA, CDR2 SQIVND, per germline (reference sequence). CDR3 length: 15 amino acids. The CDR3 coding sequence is TGTGCCAGTAGCCGACAGGGTGATGGGGCCAACGTCCTGACTTTC. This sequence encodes CASSRQGDGANVLTF.

The CDR3 DNA reads TGTGCCAGCAGTTACCCACCCGGGACAGGGCGTGGTCATGGCTACACCTTC. Translation gives CASSYPPGTGRGHGYTF. The genes are TRBV6-2 or TRBV6-3 and TRBJ1-2, with TRBD1 identical over 9 bases. The CDR3 spans 17 residues. Germline V gene sequence: CDR1 MNHEY, CDR2 SVGEGT. The junction had 13 bases not matched to a gene; V was cut back by 2 bases and J by 6 bases.

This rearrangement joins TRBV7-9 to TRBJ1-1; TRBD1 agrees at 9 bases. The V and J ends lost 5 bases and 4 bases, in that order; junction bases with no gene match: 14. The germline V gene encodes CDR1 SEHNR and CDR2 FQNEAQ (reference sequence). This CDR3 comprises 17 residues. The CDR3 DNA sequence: TGTGCCAGCAGCACCCGGACAGGGGTAGGAGGGGGCACTGAAGCTTTCTTT. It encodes CASSTRTGVGGGTEAFF. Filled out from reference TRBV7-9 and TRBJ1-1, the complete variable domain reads DTGVSQNPRHKITKRGQNVTFRCDPISEHNRLYWYRQTLGQGPEFLTYFQNEAQLEKSRLLSDRFSAERPKGSFSTLEIQRTEQGDSAMYLCASSTRTGVGGGTEAFFGQGTRLTVV.

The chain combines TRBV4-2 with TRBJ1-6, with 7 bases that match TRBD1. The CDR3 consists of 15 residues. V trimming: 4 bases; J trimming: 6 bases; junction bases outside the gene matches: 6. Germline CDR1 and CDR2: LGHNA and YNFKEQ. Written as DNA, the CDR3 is TGTGCCAGCAGCCCTCCGGGACAGATTAATTCACCCCTCCACTTT. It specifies CASSPPGQINSPLHF.

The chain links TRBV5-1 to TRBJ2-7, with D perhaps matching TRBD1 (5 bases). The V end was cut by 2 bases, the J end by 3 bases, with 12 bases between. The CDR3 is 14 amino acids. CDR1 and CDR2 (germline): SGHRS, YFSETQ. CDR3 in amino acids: CASSFWGRDYEQYF. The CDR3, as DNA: TGCGCCAGCAGCTTCTGGGGCCGAGACTACGAGCAGTACTTC.

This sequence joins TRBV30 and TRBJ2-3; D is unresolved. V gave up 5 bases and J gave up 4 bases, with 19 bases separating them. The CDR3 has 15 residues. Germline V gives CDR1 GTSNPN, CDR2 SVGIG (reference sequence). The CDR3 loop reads CAWGPDTTRPDTQYF. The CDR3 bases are TGTGCCTGGGGACCCGACACCACGCGCCCAGATACGCAGTATTTT.

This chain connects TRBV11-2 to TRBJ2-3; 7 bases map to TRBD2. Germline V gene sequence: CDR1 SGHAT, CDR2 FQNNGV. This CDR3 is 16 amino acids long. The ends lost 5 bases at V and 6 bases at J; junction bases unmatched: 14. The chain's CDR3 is CASSHRTSGLKDTQYF. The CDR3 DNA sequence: TGTGCCAGCAGCCATCGGACTAGTGGGCTGAAGGATACGCAGTATTTT.

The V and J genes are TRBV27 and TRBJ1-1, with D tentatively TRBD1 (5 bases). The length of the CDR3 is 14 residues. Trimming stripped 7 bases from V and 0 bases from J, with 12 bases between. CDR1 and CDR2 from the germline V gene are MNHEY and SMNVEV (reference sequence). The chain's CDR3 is CASTPGGMNTEAFF. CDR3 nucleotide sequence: TGTGCCAGCACCCCGGGGGGGATGAACACTGAAGCTTTCTTT.

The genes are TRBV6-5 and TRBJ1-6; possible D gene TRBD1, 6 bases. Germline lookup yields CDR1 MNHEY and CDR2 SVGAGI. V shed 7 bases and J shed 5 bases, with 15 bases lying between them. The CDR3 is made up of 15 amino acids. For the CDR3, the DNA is TGTGCCAGCACCAGAACAGGGTTTGATAATTCACCCCTCCACTTT. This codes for CASTRTGFDNSPLHF.